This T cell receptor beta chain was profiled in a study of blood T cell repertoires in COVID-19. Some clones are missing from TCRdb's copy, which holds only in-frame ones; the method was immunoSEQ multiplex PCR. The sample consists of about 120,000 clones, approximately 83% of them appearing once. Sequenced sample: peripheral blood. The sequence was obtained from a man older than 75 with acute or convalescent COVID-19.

CDR3 loop: CASSLMGLAGHTGELFF. CDR3 nucleotides: TGTGCCAGCAGCTTAATGGGTCTAGCGGGCCACACCGGGGAGCTGTTTTTT. The chain is built from TRBV7-2 and TRBJ2-2; 8 bases are a match to TRBD2. There are 17 residues in the CDR3. The V gene end was trimmed by 2 bases and the J gene end by 3 bases; junction bases not matched to a gene: 8. Germline CDR1 is SGHTA and CDR2 is FQGNSA.